Shown below are 2 T cell receptor beta chains from a single sample sequenced in a study of blood T cell repertoires in COVID-19. The method was immunoSEQ multiplex PCR; TCRdb's version includes in-frame clones alone and lacks a portion of them. The data show 100,000 to 150,000 clones, about 89% seen once. The source material was peripheral blood. The source of these receptors is a woman in her 70s with COVID-19, enrolled during active disease.

The chain couples TRBV30 to TRBJ2-1, with 7 bases matching TRBD1. CDR3 length: 14 amino acids. Trimming cost V 3 bases and J 6 bases; bases outside gene matches: 8. Germline V lookup: CDR1 GTSNPN, CDR2 SVGIG (reference sequence). The CDR3 loop reads CAWRSWDSSNEQFF. CDR3 DNA sequence: TGTGCCTGGAGATCCTGGGACAGCTCCAATGAGCAGTTCTTC.

This clone was recorded a few times. The chain couples TRBV5-6 to TRBJ2-7, with TRBD1 identical over 8 bases. Per the germline V gene, CDR1 is SGHDT and CDR2 is YYEEEE. This CDR3 has 14 residues. V shed 4 bases and J 4 bases; nucleotides not matched to a gene: 7. The CDR3 coding sequence is TGTGCCAGCAGCCAAGGGACAGGTATATACGAGCAGTACTTC. Translating gives CASSQGTGIYEQYF.